This TCR beta chain was found in a study of cytomegalovirus exposure and HLA in healthy donors. With 0 bases clipped from V and 7 bases from J, the junction kept 9 bases outside the gene matches. Germline CDR1 is MNHNY and CDR2 is SVGAGI (reference sequence). The length of the CDR3 is 16 residues. Amplification used 60 Vbeta primers and 13 Jbeta primers. Measured with immunoSEQ multiplex PCR; TCRdb has only the in-frame clones, and not every one. The table lists about 140,000 clones, approximately 80% of them singletons. This chain links TRBV6-6 with TRBJ2-1, with TRBD2 matching 7 bases. Material: PBMCs. This TCR was sampled from a man between 18 and 35 years old in good health and CMV-seronegative. CDR3 sequence: CASSYSYQSGANEQFF. The CDR3 DNA reads TGTGCCAGCAGTTACTCGTACCAAAGCGGGGCGAATGAGCAGTTCTTC.